This T cell receptor (beta chain) was documented in a study of regulatory T cells in long-lasting Graves disease. CDR3 length: 13 amino acids. Germline lookup yields CDR1 SGHRS and CDR2 YFSETQ. Time point: newly diagnosed GD, antithyroid drugs for less than 3 months. PBMC-extracted RNA yielded the TCR library. Ten or more counts support this clonotype. One junction end does not reproduce the germline sequence, and a read error may be involved. To make TCR beta libraries, researchers used iRepertoire HTBI primers and Arm-PCR of CDR3 regions. In TCRdb, the multiplex PCR reads were re-called with MiXCR into one record per CDR3 protein. This repertoire shows 530,000 or so distinct CDR3 sequences, about 15% found once; its top ten account for around 13%. The sample was also reused in another study, on T cells in Graves' hyperthyroidism and ophthalmopathy.

J is TRBJ2-1 and V is TRBV5-1; either TRBD1 or TRBD2 may supply D (5 bases each). The clonotype was recovered from a young man with Graves disease. Sequenced material: peripheral blood mononuclear cells (PBMCs), taken at new diagnosis, from a patient treated with antithyroid drugs. CDR3 nucleotides: TGCGCCAGCAGCTTGGCACTAGTCGAGGGGCGCATCTTC. This translates into CASSLALVEGRIF.